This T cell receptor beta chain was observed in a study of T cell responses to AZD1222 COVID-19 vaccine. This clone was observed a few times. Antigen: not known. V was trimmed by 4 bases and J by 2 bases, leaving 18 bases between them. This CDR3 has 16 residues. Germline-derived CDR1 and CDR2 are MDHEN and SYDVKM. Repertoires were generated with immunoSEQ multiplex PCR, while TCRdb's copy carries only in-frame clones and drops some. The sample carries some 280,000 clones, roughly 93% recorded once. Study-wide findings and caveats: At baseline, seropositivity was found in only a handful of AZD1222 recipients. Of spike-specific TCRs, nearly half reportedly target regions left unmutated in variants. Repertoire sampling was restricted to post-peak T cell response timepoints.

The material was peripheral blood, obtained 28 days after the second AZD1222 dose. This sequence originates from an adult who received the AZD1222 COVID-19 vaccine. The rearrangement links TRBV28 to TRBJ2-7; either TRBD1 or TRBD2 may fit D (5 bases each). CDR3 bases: TGTGCCAGCAGTTCCCGTTTGGGGGAGAGAACCTACGAGCAGTACTTC. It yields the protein CASSSRLGERTYEQYF.